This T cell receptor (beta chain) appears in the sequencing data of a study of blood T cell repertoires in COVID-19. Study information: Samples taken during acute and convalescent COVID-19 were collected in the United States, Italy and Spain.

The table came from immunoSEQ multiplex PCR; TCRdb's copy has only in-frame clones and leaves some out. The data contain a few hundred thousand clones, approximately 85% of them singletons. Trimming pared 3 bases from V and 13 bases from J, leaving 12 bases between. CDR3 size: 11 residues. Germline assignment: CDR1 MDHEN and CDR2 SYDVKM. The chain has TRBV28 and TRBJ1-2, with D possibly matching TRBD1 (6 bases). This receptor was taken from a human donor with COVID-19, enrolled during active disease. The donor label of this sample is uncertain. The sample consisted of peripheral blood. The CDR3 region has the DNA TGTGCCAGCAGTTTCGAGGGACACCGCACCTTC. Translating gives CASSFEGHRTF.